This T cell receptor (beta chain) derives from a study of shared clonotypes between healthy human individuals. Background on the study: There were three CD4 naive, three CD4 memory, two CD8 naive and one CD8 memory plates per donor.

The data were produced by immunoSEQ multiplex PCR, yet TCRdb's version contains in-frame clones alone and is incomplete. The sample carries around 600,000 clones, more than 95% recorded once. The CDR3 runs 13 residues. Trimming shortened V by 8 bases and J by 8 bases, and 16 bases separated the two germline ends. Germline CDR1 and CDR2: MDHEN and SYDVKM. V and J are TRBV28 and TRBJ2-1; D perhaps matches TRBD2 (5 bases). This receptor was taken from a woman in her 30s in good health. Sequenced: naive CD4+ T cells sorted from blood. The subset: CD45RA+ positively selected. In DNA, the CDR3 is TGTGCCAGCCGCACACAATCGCGGGATGAGCAGTTCTTC. Encoded protein: CASRTQSRDEQFF.